Sequencing of this TCR beta chain was carried out in a study of blood T cell repertoires in COVID-19. Study-wide context: The United States, Italy and Spain provided the acute and convalescent COVID-19 samples.

The CDR3 sequence is 14 residues long. V was clipped by 4 bases and J by 6 bases; unmatched bases: 5. Germline assignment: CDR1 SGDLS and CDR2 YYNGEE. Enrolled through a virtual design, the participants were between roughly 18 and 90 years of age and came from some 25 US areas. Authors' analysis steps: Reference gene primer amplification gave nucleated cell count estimates. TCRdb keeps only in-frame clones here, not all; method: immunoSEQ multiplex PCR. The V and J calls and clone size are taken from that table; D and trimming were inferred from the DNA. The table shows about 250,000 clones, with 65% to 90% occurring only once.

The sample taken for sequencing was PBMCs or T cells enriched from blood (not recorded which). The chain employs TRBV9 and TRBJ1-3, with 9 bases that match TRBD1. The sequence was obtained from a woman aged 50 to 60 with acute COVID-19. DNA for the CDR3: TGTGCCAGCAGCCTGGGACAGGGAAAAAACACCATATATTTT. It yields the protein CASSLGQGKNTIYF. Full variable domain (missing parts from reference TRBV9 and TRBJ1-3): DSGVTQTPKHLITATGQRVTLRCSPRSGDLSVYWYQQSLDQGLQFLIQYYNGEERAKGNILERFSAQQFPDLHSELNLSSLELGDSALYFCASSLGQGKNTIYFGEGSWLTVV.